One sample yielded the 9 T cell receptor beta chains listed below, sequenced in a study of blood T cell repertoires in COVID-19. Method: immunoSEQ multiplex PCR; TCRdb's copy keeps in-frame clones and lacks some. The sample shows some 220,000 clones, 65% to 90% of them seen only once. Sequenced sample: peripheral blood. All receptors come from a woman in her sixties or seventies with COVID-19, enrolled during active disease.

The rearrangement joins TRBV7-3 to TRBJ1-1, with TRBD1 as a possible D gene (6 bases). In germline, CDR1 is SGHTA, CDR2 FQGTGA. The CDR3 is 14 residues long. Between the trimmed V and J ends, which lost 3 bases and 3 bases, there was a span of 11 bases. The CDR3 DNA is TGTGCCAGCAGCTTTAAAGGGGGGGACACTGAAGCTTTCTTT. This sequence encodes CASSFKGGDTEAFF.

The chain links TRBV5-1 to TRBJ2-2; TRBD2 agrees at 11 bases. Per germline, CDR1 SGHRS and CDR2 YFSETQ. V lost 6 bases to trimming and J lost 2 bases; unmatched junction nucleotides: 6. This CDR3 is 16 amino acids long. The CDR3 region is CASNTLAGGNTGELFF. The CDR3 DNA sequence: TGCGCCAGCAACACCCTAGCGGGAGGTAACACCGGGGAGCTGTTTTTT.

The chain's CDR3 is CASSLYAGLAFYEQYF. CDR3 nucleotides: TGTGCCAGCAGCTTATACGCCGGACTCGCCTTCTACGAGCAGTACTTC. The chain joins TRBV11-2 to TRBJ2-7; TRBD2 is a possible D gene (5 bases). Germline V gene sequence: CDR1 SGHAT, CDR2 FQNNGV. Trimming left V 2 bases short and J 3 bases short, with 17 bases between. CDR3 size: 16 residues.

V usage is TRBV11-3 and J usage is TRBJ1-1; the match to TRBD1 covers 8 bases. V gave up 1 base and J gave up 4 bases; unmatched junction bases: 11. The CDR3 spans 17 residues. Per germline, CDR1 SGHNT and CDR2 YENEEA. The CDR3 sequence: CASSLVGENGQGTEAFF. CDR3 bases: TGTGCCAGCAGCTTAGTGGGTGAAAACGGACAGGGCACTGAAGCTTTCTTT.

The CDR3 bases are TGTGCCAGTAGGCAGTGGGGGGGTCCTTCTACAAATCAGCCCCAGCATTTT. This codes for CASRQWGGPSTNQPQHF. The J gene is TRBJ1-5, the V gene TRBV19; D is perhaps TRBD1 (5 bases). Germline V CDR1 and CDR2: LNHDA, SQIVND (reference sequence). Trimming shortened V by 6 bases and J by 4 bases, and 22 bases separated the two germline ends. The CDR3 has 17 amino acids.

The chain combines TRBV9 with TRBJ1-2; 11 bases are a match to TRBD1. In germline, CDR1 is SGDLS, CDR2 YYNGEE. V lost 3 bases and J lost 8; bases outside the gene matches: 12. The CDR3 runs 16 residues. In DNA, the CDR3 is TGTGCCAGCAGCGCGAGGACAGGGGGCGTTCGGAGGGGCTACACCTTC. This sequence encodes CASSARTGGVRRGYTF.

The V gene is TRBV7-3, the J gene TRBJ2-2; tentatively, D is TRBD1 (6 bases). CDR1 and CDR2 from the germline V gene are SGHTA and FQGTGA. V dropped 5 bases and J dropped 1 base, with 11 bases sitting between them. This CDR3 has 15 amino acids. The DNA for the CDR3 is TGTGCCAGCAGCCGGACAGCTTGGAACACCGGGGAGCTGTTTTTT. Protein product: CASSRTAWNTGELFF. Full variable domain (outside the CDR3, taken from reference TRBV7-3 and TRBJ2-2): GAGVSQTPSNKVTEKGKYVELRCDPISGHTALYWYRQSLGQGPEFLIYFQGTGAADDSGLPNDRFFAVRPEGSVSTLKIQRTERGDSAVYLCASSRTAWNTGELFFGEGSRLTVL.

This clone was detected only a few times. The V gene is TRBV2, the J gene TRBJ1-2; TRBD1 matches 8 bases. V trimming: 8 bases; J trimming: 8 bases; junction bases outside the gene matches: 10. Germline V gene lookup returns CDR1 SNHLY and CDR2 FYNNEI. The length of the CDR3 is 13 residues. This chain's CDR3 is CASGAGGGGGYTF. The CDR3 DNA follows: TGTGCCAGCGGCGCAGGGGGCGGTGGGGGCTACACCTTC.

The chain links TRBV11-2 to TRBJ2-3, with a weak D call TRBD2 (7 bases). Germline CDR1 is SGHAT and CDR2 is FQNNGV. The CDR3 sequence is 17 residues long. The V gene lost 1 base and the J gene lost 4 bases, with 18 bases spanning the gap. The CDR3 DNA is TGTGCCAGCAGCTTAGGGTCATGGGGGGGCTGGGCAGATACGCAGTATTTT. Translation gives CASSLGSWGGWADTQYF.